This TCR beta chain was profiled in a study of cytomegalovirus exposure and HLA in healthy donors. PCR involved 60 Vbeta and 13 Jbeta primers. The repertoire was sequenced with immunoSEQ multiplex PCR; TCRdb's copy has only in-frame clones and lacks some. The profile covers about 110,000 clones, with about 61% appearing a single time and 2.2% taken by the ten largest. The CDR3 has 15 amino acids. CDR1 is SGHTA and CDR2 is FQGNSA in the germline V gene. Trimming stripped 3 bases from V and 7 bases from J, with 13 bases between. This sequence joins TRBV7-2 and TRBJ1-6; perhaps TRBD1 as D (5 bases). The sequencing input was PBMCs. The source is a woman aged 30 to 39 in good health and CMV-seronegative. The CDR3 DNA follows: TGTGCCAGCAGCTTTAGGGGAGGGGACAATTCACCCCTCCACTTT. Amino acids: CASSFRGGDNSPLHF. Based on the CDR3 plus reference TRBV7-2 and TRBJ1-6, the full variable domain is GAGVSQSPSNKVTEKGKDVELRCDPISGHTALYWYRQSLGQGLEFLIYFQGNSAPDKSGLPSDRFSAERTGGSVSTLTIQRTQQEDSAVYLCASSFRGGDNSPLHFGNGTRLTVT.